Listed here are 30 T cell receptor beta chains from one sample, sequenced in a study of OX40 agonist ivuxolimab in advanced cancers. The receptor library was made with the immunoSEQ multiplex PCR assay. The table was pulled from immuneACCESS by TCRdb, which kept in-frame rearrangements only. Such tables lose some clones; where checked, under half of the loss comes from unresolved V genes, and the rest has no known cause. The sample table lists some 64,000 clones, 82% of them with a count of one. The ten largest clones represent approximately 0.49% of the sample. This sample comprised CD4+ or CD8+ T cells sorted from blood, obtained in a trial of the OX40 agonist ivuxolimab. Receptor source: an adult with an advanced solid tumor such as melanoma, head and neck, liver or kidney cancer.

This clone was recorded only once. The CDR3 region has the DNA TGTGCCAGCTCACCCGCCCGGGACAGGGGCTACGAGCAGTACTTC. This encodes CASSPARDRGYEQYF. This chain uses TRBV18 with TRBJ2-7, with 10 positions matching TRBD1. Germline V gene sequence: CDR1 KGHSH, CDR2 LQKENI. J was trimmed by 3 bases and V by 3 bases; bases with no gene match: 5. CDR3 length equals 15 residues. Drawing the rest from reference TRBV18 and TRBJ2-7, the complete variable domain is NAGVMQNPRHLVRRRGQEARLRCSPMKGHSHVYWYRQLPEEGLKFMVYLQKENIIDESGMPKERFSAEFPKEGPSILRIQQVVRGDSAAYFCASSPARDRGYEQYFGPGTRLTVT.

This clone was detected only once. This sequence joins TRBV29-1 and TRBJ1-2; TRBD1 matches 8 bases. The V gene's germline CDR1 is SQVTM and CDR2 ANQGSEA. CDR3 size: 14 residues. Trimming took 3 bases from V and 6 from J; bases not matched to a gene: 9. CDR3 in amino acids: CSVDDTGGGDGYTF. CDR3 in DNA: TGCAGCGTTGATGATACAGGGGGTGGAGATGGCTACACCTTC.

CDR3 sequence reads: CASSAPPTGLETQYF. Written as DNA, the CDR3 is TGTGCCAGCAGCGCCCCGCCGACAGGGTTAGAGACCCAGTACTTC. The gene calls are TRBV7-9 and TRBJ2-5; 7 nucleotides match TRBD1. CDR3 length: 15 residues. Germline-derived CDR1 and CDR2 are SEHNR and FQNEAQ (reference sequence). V trimming: 5 bases; J trimming: 4 bases; junction bases outside the gene matches: 10.

The chain carries TRBV5-4 and TRBJ2-1, with D perhaps matching TRBD1 (5 bases). V lost 0 bases to trimming and J lost 3 bases, with 10 bases between them. The germline V gene has CDR1 SGHNT and CDR2 YYREEE (reference sequence). The CDR3 loop spans 15 amino acids. The CDR3 DNA is TGTGCCAGCAGCTTGGAGGCAGGGAACTACAATGAGCAGTTCTTC. This codes for CASSLEAGNYNEQFF.

The rearrangement joins TRBV30 to TRBJ2-5; 8 nucleotides line up with TRBD2. The V gene end was trimmed by 5 bases and the J gene end by 4 bases; junction bases not matched to a gene: 6. CDR3 size: 13 residues. CDR1 and CDR2 from the germline V gene are GTSNPN and SVGIG (reference sequence). The CDR3: CAWGLALRETQYF. The CDR3 DNA reads TGTGCCTGGGGACTAGCTCTAAGAGAGACCCAGTACTTC.

There are a few counts of this clone. This sequence joins TRBV4-2 and TRBJ2-5, with D perhaps matching TRBD1 (5 bases). This CDR3 has 20 residues. The germline V and J ends were trimmed by 0 bases and 2 bases, with 25 bases remaining between them. Germline assignment: CDR1 LGHNA and CDR2 YNFKEQ. In DNA, the CDR3 is TGTGCCAGCAGCCAAGATGTTGGGGCTAGACTGAGAACTTATCAAGAGACCCAGTACTTC. Protein sequence: CASSQDVGARLRTYQETQYF.

The chain joins TRBV28 to TRBJ1-2; 8 positions agree with TRBD1. The CDR3 extends over 15 amino acids. The germline gives CDR1 MDHEN, CDR2 SYDVKM. J lost 6 bases, V lost 8 bases, and 14 bases had no gene match. DNA of the CDR3: TGTGCCAGCGCCGTGCCAGGACAGGGAGGCGATGGCTACACCTTC. It codes for CASAVPGQGGDGYTF.

The chain combines TRBV5-1 with TRBJ2-2; 9 nucleotides line up with TRBD1. This CDR3 comprises 16 residues. The germline CDR1 and CDR2 sequences are SGHRS and YFSETQ. The trim removed 4 bases at V and 3 bases at J, leaving 7 bases unmatched. The CDR3 coding sequence is TGCGCCAGCAGCCCACTGACAGGGGGGGACACCGGGGAGCTGTTTTTT. It translates to CASSPLTGGDTGELFF.

The V call is TRBV5-6, the J call TRBJ2-3; D is unresolved. The CDR3 totals 17 residues. Germline loops: CDR1 SGHDT, CDR2 YYEEEE. Trimming removed 4 bases at V and 0 bases at J, with 18 bases between. CDR3 sequence: CASSHLSGGPSTDTQYF. The CDR3 DNA reads as TGTGCCAGCAGCCATCTTTCGGGCGGTCCTAGCACAGATACGCAGTATTTT.

The chain links TRBV5-1 to TRBJ2-4, with 10 bases lining up with TRBD1. In germline, CDR1 is SGHRS, CDR2 YFSETQ. The CDR3 contains 15 residues. V lost 3 bases to trimming and J lost 6 bases; unmatched junction nucleotides: 6. DNA for the CDR3: TGCGCCAGCAGCTCAATGGACAGGGGGGCAAACATTCAGTACTTC. Protein product: CASSSMDRGANIQYF. The full variable domain, completed using reference TRBV5-1 and TRBJ2-4, is KAGVTQTPRYLIKTRGQQVTLSCSPISGHRSVSWYQQTPGQGLQFLFEYFSETQRNKGNFPGRFSGRQFSNSRSEMNVSTLELGDSALYLCASSSMDRGANIQYFGAGTRLSVL.

The chain uses TRBV10-3 and TRBJ2-3; 7 bases line up with TRBD1. Unmatched junction bases numbered 3, after V lost 5 bases and J lost 1 base. CDR1 ENHRY and CDR2 SYGVKD come from the germline V gene. CDR3 length: 14 amino acids. The DNA of the CDR3 is TGTGCCATCAGTCGACAGGGACGCACAGATACGCAGTATTTT. Its protein product is CAISRQGRTDTQYF.

This chain links TRBV28 with TRBJ2-1, with a possible D match to TRBD1 (6 bases). V lost 6 bases to trimming and J lost 8 bases, with 17 bases between them. The CDR3 covers 14 residues. From germline, CDR1 is MDHEN and CDR2 SYDVKM. The CDR3 sequence is CASSRSTGLDEQFF. The CDR3, as DNA: TGTGCCAGCAGCCGGTCTACAGGGCTCGATGAGCAGTTCTTC.

The chain uses TRBV6-6 and TRBJ1-1; D gene unclear. Trimming removed 0 bases from V and 6 bases from J, with 11 bases in between. The germline gives CDR1 MNHNY, CDR2 SVGAGI (reference sequence). CDR3 length equals 14 residues. The CDR3 DNA sequence: TGTGCCAGCAGTTACTCGAAGGAGGGATCTGAAGCTTTCTTT. Protein: CASSYSKEGSEAFF.

J is TRBJ2-3 and V is TRBV27; D assignment may be TRBD1 or TRBD2 (5 bases each). Trimming pared 4 bases from V and 2 bases from J, leaving 19 bases between. Germline values: CDR1 MNHEY, CDR2 SMNVEV (reference sequence). The CDR3 consists of 17 residues. DNA of the CDR3: TGTGCCAGCAGTTCACTCCGGGACCGCTTCTACACAGATACGCAGTATTTT. It yields the protein CASSSLRDRFYTDTQYF.

The chain carries TRBV7-2 and TRBJ2-5, with no clear D. CDR3 length equals 14 residues. Deletions cut 5 bases from V and 5 bases from J, with 15 bases between. CDR1 is SGHTA and CDR2 is FQGNSA in the germline V gene. The DNA for the CDR3 is TGTGCCAGCAGCCCCAGGATGGGCCTGGAGACCCAGTACTTC. It specifies CASSPRMGLETQYF. The entire variable domain, with the rest obtained from reference TRBV7-2 and TRBJ2-5, is as follows: GAGVSQSPSNKVTEKGKDVELRCDPISGHTALYWYRQSLGQGLEFLIYFQGNSAPDKSGLPSDRFSAERTGGSVSTLTIQRTQQEDSAVYLCASSPRMGLETQYFGPGTRLLVL.

This rearrangement joins TRBV29-1 to TRBJ2-1; the match to TRBD2 covers 7 bases. The CDR3 sequence is 16 residues long. Germline values: CDR1 SQVTM, CDR2 ANQGSEA. The V segment lost 2 bases and the J segment 0 bases; nucleotides outside the gene matches: 7. CDR3 DNA sequence: TGCAGCGTTGAACGTAGCGGGCCCCGCTCCTACAATGAGCAGTTCTTC. Encoded protein: CSVERSGPRSYNEQFF.

The rearrangement joins TRBV6-5 to TRBJ1-2; 11 nucleotides match TRBD1. CDR1 and CDR2 from the germline V gene are MNHEY and SVGAGI. Trimming took 6 bases from V and 6 from J; bases not matched to a gene: 6. The CDR3 loop spans 14 amino acids. CDR3 amino acids: CASREGQGVNGYTF. For the CDR3, the DNA is TGTGCCAGCAGGGAGGGACAGGGGGTTAATGGCTACACCTTC.

The chain carries TRBV7-8 and TRBJ1-4; TRBD1 is a possible D gene (5 bases). This CDR3 is 16 amino acids long. The V gene's germline CDR1 is SGHVS and CDR2 FQNEAQ. Deletions cut 6 bases from V and 2 bases from J, with 16 bases between. The CDR3 sequence: CASSQRQGPTNEKLFF. In DNA, the CDR3 is TGTGCCAGCAGTCAACGCCAGGGCCCTACTAATGAAAAACTGTTTTTT.

The chain uses TRBV10-3 and TRBJ2-2; D is perhaps TRBD2 (5 bases). V was clipped by 10 bases and J by 2 bases, with 14 bases between them. In germline, CDR1 is ENHRY, CDR2 SYGVKD. The CDR3 extends over 14 amino acids. The CDR3 sequence: CATEDGINTGELFF. For the CDR3, the DNA is TGTGCCACAGAGGACGGGATAAACACCGGGGAGCTGTTTTTT.

This chain joins TRBV9 and TRBJ2-2; D might be TRBD2 (6 bases). Trimming left V 0 bases short and J 7 bases short, with 13 bases between. CDR1 is SGDLS, CDR2 YYNGEE, per germline. The CDR3 loop spans 15 amino acids. In DNA, the CDR3 is TGTGCCAGCAGCGTAGTTGGGGGGAGGTACGGGGAGCTGTTTTTT. This sequence encodes CASSVVGGRYGELFF.

This chain uses TRBV5-1 with TRBJ1-1; a weak D match, TRBD1 (5 bases). V lost 6 bases and J 1 base, leaving 16 bases between the germline ends. The CDR3 runs 15 residues. Germline loops: CDR1 SGHRS, CDR2 YFSETQ. CDR3 residues: CASNLGPTGNTEAFF. CDR3 bases: TGCGCCAGCAACCTAGGACCAACAGGGAACACTGAAGCTTTCTTT.

The chain is built from TRBV4-1 and TRBJ1-4; TRBD1 is a possible D gene (5 bases). CDR3 length equals 14 residues. V was pared by 4 bases and J by 4 bases, with 10 bases between. Germline CDR1 reads MGHRA; CDR2 reads YSYEKL. The CDR3 spells CASSPGRNNEKLFF. CDR3 coding DNA: TGCGCCAGCAGCCCGGGACGGAATAATGAAAAACTGTTTTTT.

This chain connects TRBV7-9 to TRBJ2-7; D not certain. Germline CDR1 is SEHNR and CDR2 is FQNEAQ (reference sequence). Trimming took off 0 bases at V and 7 bases at J, with 7 bases between the two ends. The CDR3 loop spans 12 amino acids. The CDR3 DNA reads as TGTGCCAGCAGCTTAGCGGAAGGGGAGCAGTACTTC. Translating it yields CASSLAEGEQYF.

The chain links TRBV30 to TRBJ1-2; D is undetermined. In germline, CDR1 is GTSNPN, CDR2 SVGIG (reference sequence). CDR3 length: 12 residues. Trimming took 5 bases from V and 5 from J, leaving 12 bases between them. As DNA, the CDR3 is TGTGCCTGGCAGCAGGTTCTTTATGGCTACACCTTC. Its protein is CAWQQVLYGYTF.

The gene calls are TRBV10-1 and TRBJ1-1, with D uncertain. V lost 7 bases to trimming and J lost 2 bases, with 17 bases between them. This CDR3 contains 15 residues. Germline lookup yields CDR1 WNHNN and CDR2 SYGVQD (reference sequence). Here the CDR3 DNA reads TGCGCCAGCACTTTTTCGTCGTCGGTCAACACTGAAGCTTTCTTT. Protein: CASTFSSSVNTEAFF.

The chain combines TRBV5-1 with TRBJ2-7, with D unclear. The CDR3 contains 16 residues. V lost 4 bases to trimming and J lost 3 bases, with 20 bases between them. The germline gives CDR1 SGHRS, CDR2 YFSETQ. CDR3 sequence reads: CASSANDIGANYEQYF. For the CDR3, the DNA is TGCGCCAGCAGCGCAAACGACATTGGAGCCAACTACGAGCAGTACTTC.

This chain joins TRBV9 and TRBJ1-4; unclear D gene. CDR3 length: 14 amino acids. Trimming removed 3 bases from V and 0 bases from J, with 6 bases in between. Germline lookup yields CDR1 SGDLS and CDR2 YYNGEE. The CDR3 reads CASSDRATNEKLFF. CDR3 nucleotides: TGTGCCAGCAGCGATCGGGCAACTAATGAAAAACTGTTTTTT.

This clone was seen a handful of times. This CDR3 is CASSQERSNQQYF. DNA of the CDR3: TGTGCCAGCAGCCAAGAACGCAGTAATCAGCAGTACTTC. V usage is TRBV4-2 and J usage is TRBJ2-7; unclear D gene. CDR3 size: 13 residues. The germline CDR1 and CDR2 sequences are LGHNA and YNFKEQ. Trimming took 0 bases from V and 8 from J, leaving 11 bases between them.

In its sample, this clone was seen once. J is TRBJ1-1 and V is TRBV9, with D hard to call. Trimming left V 3 bases short and J 0 bases short, with 6 bases between. The CDR3 has 13 residues. Germline CDR1 reads SGDLS; CDR2 reads YYNGEE. The chain's CDR3 is CASSGTVNTEAFF. The CDR3 DNA sequence: TGTGCCAGCAGCGGGACGGTGAACACTGAAGCTTTCTTT.

The gene calls are TRBV5-1 and TRBJ2-5; 7 nucleotides agree with TRBD1. The assigned J gene may be wrong: the sequence end matches TRBJ2-7 better. The CDR3 runs 15 residues. Germline CDR1 SGHRS, CDR2 YFSETQ. CDR3: CASSPGQPPPHEQYF. In DNA form, the CDR3 reads TGCGCCAGCAGCCCGGGACAGCCCCCGCCCCACGAGCAGTACTTC.